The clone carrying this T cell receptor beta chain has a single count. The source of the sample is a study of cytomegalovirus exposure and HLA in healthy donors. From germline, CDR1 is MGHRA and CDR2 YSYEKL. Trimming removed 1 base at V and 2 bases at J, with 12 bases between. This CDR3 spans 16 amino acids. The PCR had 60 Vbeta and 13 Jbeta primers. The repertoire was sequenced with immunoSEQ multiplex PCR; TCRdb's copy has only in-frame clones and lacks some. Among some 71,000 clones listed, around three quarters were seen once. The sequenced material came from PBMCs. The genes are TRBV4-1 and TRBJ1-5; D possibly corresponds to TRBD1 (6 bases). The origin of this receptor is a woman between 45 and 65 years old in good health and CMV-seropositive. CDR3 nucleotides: TGCGCCAGCAGCCAAGTCCAGGACAGTGGCAATCAGCCCCAGCATTTT. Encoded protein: CASSQVQDSGNQPQHF.